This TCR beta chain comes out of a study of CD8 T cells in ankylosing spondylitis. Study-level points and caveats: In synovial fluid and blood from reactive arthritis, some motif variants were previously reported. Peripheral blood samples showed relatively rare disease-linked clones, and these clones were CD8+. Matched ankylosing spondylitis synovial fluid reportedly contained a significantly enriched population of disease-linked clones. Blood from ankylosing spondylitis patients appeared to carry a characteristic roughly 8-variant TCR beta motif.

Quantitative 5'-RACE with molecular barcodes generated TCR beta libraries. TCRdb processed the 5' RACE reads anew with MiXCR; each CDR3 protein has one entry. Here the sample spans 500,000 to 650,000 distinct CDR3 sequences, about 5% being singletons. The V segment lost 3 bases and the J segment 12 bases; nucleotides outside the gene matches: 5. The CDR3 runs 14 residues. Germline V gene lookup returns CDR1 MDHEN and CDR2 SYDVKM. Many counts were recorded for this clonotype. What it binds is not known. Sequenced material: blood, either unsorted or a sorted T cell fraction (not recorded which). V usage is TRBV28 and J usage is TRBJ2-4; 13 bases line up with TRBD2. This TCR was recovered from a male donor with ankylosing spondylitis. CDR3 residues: CASSLRLAGGNQYF. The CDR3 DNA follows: TGTGCCAGCAGTTTGAGACTAGCGGGAGGAAATCAGTACTTC.